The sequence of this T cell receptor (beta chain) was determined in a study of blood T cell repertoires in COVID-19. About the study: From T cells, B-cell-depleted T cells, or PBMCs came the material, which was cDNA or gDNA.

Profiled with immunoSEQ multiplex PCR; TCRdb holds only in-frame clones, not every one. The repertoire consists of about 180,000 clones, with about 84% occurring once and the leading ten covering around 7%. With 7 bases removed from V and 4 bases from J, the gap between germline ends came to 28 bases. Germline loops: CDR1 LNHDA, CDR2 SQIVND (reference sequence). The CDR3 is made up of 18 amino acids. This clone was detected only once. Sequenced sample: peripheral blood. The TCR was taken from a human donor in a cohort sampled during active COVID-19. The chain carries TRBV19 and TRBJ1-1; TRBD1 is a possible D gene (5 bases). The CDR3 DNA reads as TGTGCCAGTACCTTAAGGGGCCTATCTACCGTTATGAGCACTGAAGCTTTCTTT. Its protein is CASTLRGLSTVMSTEAFF.